The 19 T cell receptor beta chains presented below share a single source sample, sequenced in a study of shared clonotypes between healthy human individuals. Only in-frame clones appear in the TCRdb table, and some are missing; sequencing was by immunoSEQ multiplex PCR. Found here are about 2,200,000 clones, roughly 91% of them singletons; the top ten hold under 2%. Naive CD8 populations comprised CD45RO-negative cells positively selected for CCR7, excluding terminally differentiated effector memory CD45RA+ cells. The sample comprised naive CD8+ T cells from PBMCs. These receptors originate from a man between 18 and 29 years old in good health. Some clones in this sample may be carry-over from other donors' samples.

This chain joins TRBV4-2 and TRBJ2-7; 11 positions agree with TRBD2. The CDR3 has 16 amino acids. Germline trimming cut 4 bases from V and 4 bases from J; bases unmatched to any gene: 9. Germline-derived CDR1 and CDR2 are LGHNA and YNFKEQ. DNA of the CDR3: TGTGCCAGCAGCCCCGGAGCGGGACTAGCGGCATACGAGCAGTACTTC. Translation: CASSPGAGLAAYEQYF.

With respect to this clone: Mismatch with germline at one junction end may stem from a read error. The chain recombines TRBV5-8 with TRBJ1-1; D ambiguous. CDR3 length: 11 residues. Germline CDR1 is SGHTS and CDR2 is YDEGEE. Here the CDR3 reads CASSLWPKGLF. The CDR3, as DNA: TGTGCCAGCAGCTTGTGGCCCAAGGGTCTCTTT.

This clone was observed a single time. The chain is built from TRBV19 and TRBJ2-7; 10 nucleotides line up with TRBD2. V shed 10 bases, J shed 13 bases, and the junction held 13 bases outside the gene matches. The CDR3 runs 12 residues. Germline CDR1 and CDR2: LNHDA and SQIVND (reference sequence). The CDR3: CAINPGTSVYYF. The CDR3 nucleotides read TGTGCCATCAACCCGGGGACTAGCGTCTATTACTTC.

This chain uses TRBV28 with TRBJ2-7; no clear D gene. This CDR3 spans 16 amino acids. Trimming cost V 3 bases and J 0 bases, with 15 bases left between them. The V gene's germline CDR1 is MDHEN and CDR2 SYDVKM. The CDR3 loop reads CASSFLPLLPSYEQYF. The CDR3 DNA is TGTGCCAGCAGTTTCCTTCCCCTATTACCCTCCTACGAGCAGTACTTC.

Of note for this clone: In the same sample, other DNA sequences code for this CDR3. The chain carries TRBV13 and TRBJ1-1; unclear D gene. Trimming stripped 5 bases from V and 5 bases from J, with 9 bases between. The V gene's germline CDR1 is PRHDT and CDR2 FYEKMQ (reference sequence). The CDR3 runs 12 residues. CDR3 loop: CASSPGGTEAFF. The CDR3 nucleotides read TGTGCCAGCAGCCCGGGAGGGACTGAAGCTTTCTTT.

Only one count was recorded for this clone. J is TRBJ1-5 and V is TRBV4-2; D unclear. The CDR3 runs 13 residues. The ends were cut back, 0 bases at V and 6 bases at J, with 6 bases in the middle. From germline, CDR1 is LGHNA and CDR2 YNFKEQ. The CDR3 here is CASSQETGQPQHF. Written as DNA, the CDR3 is TGTGCCAGCAGCCAAGAAACGGGTCAGCCCCAGCATTTT.

This chain uses TRBV11-2 with TRBJ2-3; a weak D match, TRBD2 (6 bases). The germline CDR1 and CDR2 sequences are SGHAT and FQNNGV. Trimming took off 0 bases at V and 5 bases at J, with 12 bases between the two ends. This CDR3 is 15 amino acids long. Here the CDR3 reads CASSLDGGAGDTQYF. For the CDR3, the DNA is TGTGCCAGCAGCTTAGATGGAGGGGCTGGAGATACGCAGTATTTT.

V and J are TRBV28 and TRBJ2-2; D is unclear. Germline CDR1 MDHEN, CDR2 SYDVKM. Trimming removed 6 bases from V and 5 bases from J, with 7 bases in between. This CDR3 has 12 residues. CDR3 DNA sequence: TGTGCCAGCAGACAGAATACCGGGGAGCTGTTTTTT. Residues: CASRQNTGELFF.

This clone was counted once. This sequence joins TRBV4-3 and TRBJ2-7; D remains unclear. V lost 3 bases to trimming and J lost 0 bases, with 12 bases between them. The CDR3 runs 15 residues. Germline V gene lookup returns CDR1 LGHNA and CDR2 YSLEER. The CDR3 bases are TGCGCCAGCAGCCACGATCCTTCCAGCTCCTACGAGCAGTACTTC. Translation: CASSHDPSSSYEQYF.

The V call is TRBV5-4, the J call TRBJ2-5; perhaps D is TRBD1 or TRBD2 (5 bases each). CDR1 and CDR2 from the germline V gene are SGHNT and YYREEE (reference sequence). Trimming stripped 3 bases from V and 5 bases from J, with 17 bases between. The CDR3 sequence is 15 residues long. CDR3 sequence: CASSSGREWGETQYF. The CDR3 DNA reads TGTGCCAGCAGCTCGGGACGGGAATGGGGGGAGACCCAGTACTTC.

The rearrangement joins TRBV27 to TRBJ2-1; tentatively, D is TRBD2 (7 bases). V was pared by 1 base and J by 6 bases, with 28 bases between. The CDR3 is 20 residues long. From germline, CDR1 is MNHEY and CDR2 SMNVEV (reference sequence). The CDR3 protein is CASSLYDPLKPGDYLNEQFF. The DNA for the CDR3 is TGTGCCAGCAGTTTATACGATCCCCTCAAACCAGGGGACTACCTCAATGAGCAGTTCTTC.

V and J are TRBV2 and TRBJ2-7; 8 bases are a match to TRBD1. With 6 bases clipped from V and 3 bases from J, the junction kept 13 bases outside the gene matches. There are 16 residues in the CDR3. The germline CDR1 and CDR2 sequences are SNHLY and FYNNEI. The DNA of the CDR3 is TGTGCCAGCAGGGACACCGGACAGGGCCCCTTCTACGAGCAGTACTTC. The encoded protein is CASRDTGQGPFYEQYF.

The CDR3 DNA sequence: TGTGCCAGCAGCCAAGACCCTAGCTTCAGCTCCTACGAGCAGTACTTC. Translation: CASSQDPSFSSYEQYF. The genes are TRBV4-2 and TRBJ2-7, with D perhaps TRBD2 (5 bases). Germline lookup yields CDR1 LGHNA and CDR2 YNFKEQ. The CDR3 totals 16 residues. Trimming took off 0 bases at V and 0 bases at J, with 12 bases between the two ends.

V and J are TRBV19 and TRBJ1-4; 7 nucleotides line up with TRBD1. J lost 4 bases, V lost 2 bases, and 7 bases had no gene match. The CDR3 runs 16 residues. Germline V gene data show CDR1 as LNHDA and CDR2 as SQIVND (reference sequence). For the CDR3, the DNA is TGTGCCAGTAGTATACGACAGGGACTCTTTAATGAAAAACTGTTTTTT. Its protein product is CASSIRQGLFNEKLFF.

The chain couples TRBV6-5 to TRBJ2-2, with 10 positions matching TRBD1. The CDR3 contains 14 residues. Trimming took 5 bases from V and 5 from J; bases not matched to a gene: 2. Germline V CDR1 and CDR2: MNHEY, SVGAGI. The CDR3 DNA follows: TGTGCCAGCAGTGGGACAGGGGCAACCGGGGAGCTGTTTTTT. Its translation is CASSGTGATGELFF.

In this sample, this clone turned up a few times. CDR3 in amino acids: CASSLNSVEAFF. In nucleotides, the CDR3 is TGTGCCAGCAGCTTAAACAGCGTGGAAGCTTTCTTT. This chain joins TRBV7-9 and TRBJ1-1; D remains unclear. Trimming cost V 2 bases and J 8 bases, with 9 bases left between them. The CDR3 runs to 12 residues. The germline V gene encodes CDR1 SEHNR and CDR2 FQNEAQ (reference sequence).

The V call is TRBV4-3, the J call TRBJ2-5; perhaps TRBD2 as D (5 bases). CDR1 is LGHNA and CDR2 is YSLEER in the germline V gene. V dropped 0 bases and J dropped 2 bases, with 10 bases sitting between them. The CDR3 consists of 15 residues. Here the CDR3 DNA reads TGCGCCAGCAGCCAAGATTGGCCGGGGCAAGAGACCCAGTACTTC. Translated, it gives CASSQDWPGQETQYF.

This rearrangement joins TRBV5-1 to TRBJ2-7; the match to TRBD2 covers 10 bases. The CDR3 totals 20 residues. The germline gives CDR1 SGHRS, CDR2 YFSETQ. The junction had 22 bases not matched to a gene; V was cut back by 4 bases and J by 3 bases. Written as DNA, the CDR3 is TGCGCCAGCAGCCCGGCCGGTTGGGAGCGGGAGGGCCGAATTGACTACGAGCAGTACTTC. It specifies CASSPAGWEREGRIDYEQYF.

The chain links TRBV21-1 to TRBJ1-1; the table gives TRBD1 as D, unverified against the DNA. TRBV21-1 is a known pseudogene. The CDR3 is made up of 15 amino acids. This CDR3 is CASSKWGSENTEAFF. The DNA of the CDR3 is TGTGCCAGCAGCAAATGGGGCAGTGAGAACACTGAAGCTTTCTTT.